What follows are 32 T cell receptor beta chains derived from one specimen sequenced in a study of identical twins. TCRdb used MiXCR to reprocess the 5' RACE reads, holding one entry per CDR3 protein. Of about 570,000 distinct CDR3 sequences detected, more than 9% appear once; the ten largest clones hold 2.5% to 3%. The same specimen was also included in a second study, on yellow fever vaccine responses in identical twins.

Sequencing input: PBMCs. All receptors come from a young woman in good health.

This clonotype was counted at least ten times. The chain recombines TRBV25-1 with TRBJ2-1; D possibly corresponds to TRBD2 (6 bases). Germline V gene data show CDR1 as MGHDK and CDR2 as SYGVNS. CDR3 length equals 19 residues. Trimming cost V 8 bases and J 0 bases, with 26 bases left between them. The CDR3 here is CASDPLSGRGTSSYNEQFF. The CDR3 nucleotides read TGTGCCAGCGATCCCTTGAGCGGTCGGGGGACGAGCTCCTACAATGAGCAGTTCTTC. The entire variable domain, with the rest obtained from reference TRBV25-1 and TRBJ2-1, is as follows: EADIYQTPRYLVIGTGKKITLECSQTMGHDKMYWYQQDPGMELHLIHYSYGVNSTEKGDLSSESTVSRIRTEHFPLTLESARPSHTSQYLCASDPLSGRGTSSYNEQFFGPGTRLTVL.

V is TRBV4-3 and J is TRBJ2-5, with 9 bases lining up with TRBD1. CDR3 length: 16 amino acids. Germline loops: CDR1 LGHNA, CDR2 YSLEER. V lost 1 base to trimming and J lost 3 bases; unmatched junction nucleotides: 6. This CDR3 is CASSQVGTGLEETQYF. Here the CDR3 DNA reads TGCGCCAGCAGCCAAGTGGGGACAGGGTTAGAAGAGACCCAGTACTTC.

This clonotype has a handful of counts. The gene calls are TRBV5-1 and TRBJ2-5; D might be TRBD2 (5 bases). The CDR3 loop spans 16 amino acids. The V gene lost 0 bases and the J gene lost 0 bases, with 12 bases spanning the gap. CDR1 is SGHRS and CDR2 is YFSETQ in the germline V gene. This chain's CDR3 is CASSLGASGNQETQYF. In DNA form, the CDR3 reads TGCGCCAGCAGCTTGGGGGCCAGCGGAAACCAAGAGACCCAGTACTTC.

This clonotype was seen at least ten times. CDR3 sequence reads: CASRPGTGGSEAFF. The CDR3 nucleotides are TGTGCCAGCAGACCCGGGACAGGGGGCTCTGAAGCTTTCTTT. This chain connects TRBV12-3 or TRBV12-4 to TRBJ1-1; TRBD1 matches 12 bases. The V and J ends lost 6 bases and 6 bases, in that order; junction bases with no gene match: 5. The CDR3 is 14 amino acids.

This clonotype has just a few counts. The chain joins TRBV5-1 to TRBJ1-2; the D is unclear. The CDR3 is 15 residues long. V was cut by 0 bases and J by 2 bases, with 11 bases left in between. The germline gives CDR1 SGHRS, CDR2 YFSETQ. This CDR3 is CASSLVPGANYGYTF. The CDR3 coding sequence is TGCGCCAGCAGCTTGGTGCCAGGAGCGAACTATGGCTACACCTTC.

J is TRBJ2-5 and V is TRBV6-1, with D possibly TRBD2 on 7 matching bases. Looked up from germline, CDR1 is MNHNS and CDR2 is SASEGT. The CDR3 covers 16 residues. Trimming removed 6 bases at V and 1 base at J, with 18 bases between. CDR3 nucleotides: TGTGCCAGCAGAACCCAGCCCCGGGGGGCCCAAGAGACCCAGTACTTC. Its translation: CASRTQPRGAQETQYF.

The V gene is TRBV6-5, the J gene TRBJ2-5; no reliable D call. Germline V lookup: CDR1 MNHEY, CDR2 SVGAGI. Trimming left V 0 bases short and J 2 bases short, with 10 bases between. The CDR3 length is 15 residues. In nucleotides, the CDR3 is TGTGCCAGCAGTTACTCGCCCGAGAATCAAGAGACCCAGTACTTC. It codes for CASSYSPENQETQYF.

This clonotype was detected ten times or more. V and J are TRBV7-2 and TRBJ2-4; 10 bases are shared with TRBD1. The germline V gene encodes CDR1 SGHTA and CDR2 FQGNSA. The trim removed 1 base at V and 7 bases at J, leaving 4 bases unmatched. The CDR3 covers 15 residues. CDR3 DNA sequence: TGTGCCAGCAGCTTAGTTGGGACAGGGGACAACATTCAGTACTTC. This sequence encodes CASSLVGTGDNIQYF.

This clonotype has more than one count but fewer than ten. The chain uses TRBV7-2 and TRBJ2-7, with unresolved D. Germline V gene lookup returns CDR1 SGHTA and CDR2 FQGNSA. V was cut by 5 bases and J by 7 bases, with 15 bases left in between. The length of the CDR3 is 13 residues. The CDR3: CASSGVAVSEQYF. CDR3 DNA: TGTGCCAGCAGCGGAGTGGCGGTGAGTGAGCAGTACTTC.

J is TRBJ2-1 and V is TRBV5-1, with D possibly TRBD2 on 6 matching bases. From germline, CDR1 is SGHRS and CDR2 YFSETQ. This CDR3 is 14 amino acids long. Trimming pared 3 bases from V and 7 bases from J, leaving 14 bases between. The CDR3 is CASSSWTGENEQFF. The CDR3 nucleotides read TGCGCCAGCAGCTCATGGACGGGAGAGAATGAGCAGTTCTTC.

The DNA for the CDR3 is TGTGCCATAGGGACAGGGGGCTTGTATGAAAAACTGTTTTTT. This translates into CAIGTGGLYEKLFF. This chain connects TRBV10-3 to TRBJ1-4; 12 bases map to TRBD1. The V gene end was trimmed by 9 bases and the J gene end by 6 bases; junction bases not matched to a gene: 5. Germline V gives CDR1 ENHRY, CDR2 SYGVKD. This CDR3 has 14 residues.

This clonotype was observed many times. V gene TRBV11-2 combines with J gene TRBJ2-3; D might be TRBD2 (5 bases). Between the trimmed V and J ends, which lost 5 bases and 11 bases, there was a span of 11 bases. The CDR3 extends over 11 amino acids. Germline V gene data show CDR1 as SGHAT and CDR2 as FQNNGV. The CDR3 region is CASSHAAGQYF. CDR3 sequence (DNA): TGTGCCAGCAGCCACGCGGCGGGGCAGTATTTT. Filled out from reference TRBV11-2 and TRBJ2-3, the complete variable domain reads EAGVAQSPRYKIIEKRQSVAFWCNPISGHATLYWYQQILGQGPKLLIQFQNNGVVDDSQLPKDRFSAERLKGVDSTLKIQPAKLEDSAVYLCASSHAAGQYFGPGTRLTVL.

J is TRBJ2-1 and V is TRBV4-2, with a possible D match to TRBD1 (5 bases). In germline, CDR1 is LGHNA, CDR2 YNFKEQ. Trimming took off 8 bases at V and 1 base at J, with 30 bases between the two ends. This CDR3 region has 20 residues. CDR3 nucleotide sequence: TGTGCCAGCGGCCCCTTGCTCCAGTGCCAGGGATTGAGATCCTACAATGAGCAGTTCTTC. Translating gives CASGPLLQCQGLRSYNEQFF.

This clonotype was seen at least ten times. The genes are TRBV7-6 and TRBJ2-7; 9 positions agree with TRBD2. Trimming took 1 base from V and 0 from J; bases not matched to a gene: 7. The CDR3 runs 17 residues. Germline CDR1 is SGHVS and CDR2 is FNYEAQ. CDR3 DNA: TGTGCCAGCAGCTTAGTTAGTAGCGGGGGCCTCTCCTACGAGCAGTACTTC. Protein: CASSLVSSGGLSYEQYF.

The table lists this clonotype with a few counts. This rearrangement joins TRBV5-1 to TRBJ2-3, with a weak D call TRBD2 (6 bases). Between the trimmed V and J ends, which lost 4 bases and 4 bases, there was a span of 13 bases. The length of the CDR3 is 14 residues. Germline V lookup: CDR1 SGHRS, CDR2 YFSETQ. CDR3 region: CASSPGAGSDTQYF. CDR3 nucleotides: TGCGCCAGCAGCCCCGGGGCGGGGTCAGATACGCAGTATTTT.

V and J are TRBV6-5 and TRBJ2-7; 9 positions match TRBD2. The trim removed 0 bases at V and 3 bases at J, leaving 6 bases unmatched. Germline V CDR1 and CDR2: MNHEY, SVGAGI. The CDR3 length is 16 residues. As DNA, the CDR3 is TGTGCCAGCAGTTACTCGAGTAGCGGGGGAATCTACGAGCAGTACTTC. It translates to CASSYSSSGGIYEQYF.

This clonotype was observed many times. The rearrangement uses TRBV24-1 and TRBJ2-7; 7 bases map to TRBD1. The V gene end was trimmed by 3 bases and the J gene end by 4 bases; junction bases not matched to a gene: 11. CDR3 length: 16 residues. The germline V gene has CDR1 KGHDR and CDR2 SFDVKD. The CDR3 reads CATSDKTGSGSYEQYF. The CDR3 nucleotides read TGTGCCACCAGTGATAAGACAGGGTCCGGATCTTACGAGCAGTACTTC.

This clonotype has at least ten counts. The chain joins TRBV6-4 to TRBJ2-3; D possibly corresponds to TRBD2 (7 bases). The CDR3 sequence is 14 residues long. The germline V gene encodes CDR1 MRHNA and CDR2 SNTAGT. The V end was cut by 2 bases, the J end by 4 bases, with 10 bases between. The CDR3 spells CASSDGGGSDTQYF. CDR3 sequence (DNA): TGTGCCAGCAGTGACGGGGGGGGCTCAGATACGCAGTATTTT.

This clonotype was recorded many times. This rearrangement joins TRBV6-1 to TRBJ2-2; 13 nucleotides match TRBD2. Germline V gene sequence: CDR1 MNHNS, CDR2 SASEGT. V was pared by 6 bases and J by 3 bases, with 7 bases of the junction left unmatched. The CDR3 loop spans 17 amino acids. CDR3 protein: CASSPTSGRADTGELFF. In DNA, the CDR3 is TGTGCCAGCAGCCCCACTAGCGGGAGGGCGGACACCGGGGAGCTGTTTTTT.

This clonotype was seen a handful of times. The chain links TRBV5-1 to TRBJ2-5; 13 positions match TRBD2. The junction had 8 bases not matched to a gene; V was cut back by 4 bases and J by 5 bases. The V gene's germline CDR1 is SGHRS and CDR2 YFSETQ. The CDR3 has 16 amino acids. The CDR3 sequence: CASSGGLAGPPETQYF. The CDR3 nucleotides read TGCGCCAGCAGCGGGGGACTAGCGGGGCCCCCGGAGACCCAGTACTTC.

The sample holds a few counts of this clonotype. The CDR3 coding sequence is TGCAGTGCTAGAGGCAGGGGGTCAACTAATGAAAAACTGTTTTTT. As protein: CSARGRGSTNEKLFF. The chain is built from TRBV20-1 and TRBJ1-4, with 7 bases matching TRBD1. V gave up 1 base and J gave up 0 bases; unmatched junction bases: 2. The CDR3 is 15 amino acids. Germline V lookup: CDR1 DFQATT, CDR2 SNEGSKA (reference sequence).

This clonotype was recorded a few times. CDR3 sequence (DNA): TGTGCCAGCAGTTTAGGTGGTATCATCTCCTACGAGCAGTACTTC. It yields the protein CASSLGGIISYEQYF. The chain recombines TRBV12-3 or TRBV12-4 with TRBJ2-7; D gene ambiguous. The CDR3 length is 15 residues. Trimming stripped 1 base from V and 0 bases from J, with 10 bases between.

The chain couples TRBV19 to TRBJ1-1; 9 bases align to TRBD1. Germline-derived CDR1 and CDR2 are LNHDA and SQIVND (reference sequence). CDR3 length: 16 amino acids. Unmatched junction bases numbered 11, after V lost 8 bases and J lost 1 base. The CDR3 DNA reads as TGTGCCAGTTCCATACTGAGGGGACAGGGGAACACTGAAGCTTTCTTT. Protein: CASSILRGQGNTEAFF.

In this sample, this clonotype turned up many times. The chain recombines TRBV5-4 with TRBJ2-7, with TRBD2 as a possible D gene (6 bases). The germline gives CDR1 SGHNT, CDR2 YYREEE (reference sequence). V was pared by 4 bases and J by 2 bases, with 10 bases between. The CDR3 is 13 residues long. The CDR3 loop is CASSRASAYEQYF. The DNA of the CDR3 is TGTGCCAGCAGCCGCGCTAGCGCCTACGAGCAGTACTTC.

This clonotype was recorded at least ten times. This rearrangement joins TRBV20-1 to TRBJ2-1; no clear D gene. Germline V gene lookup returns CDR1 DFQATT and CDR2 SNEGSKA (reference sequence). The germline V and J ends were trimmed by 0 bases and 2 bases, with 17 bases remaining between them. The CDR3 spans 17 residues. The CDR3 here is CSARDRAQRSTYNEQFF. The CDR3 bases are TGCAGTGCTAGAGATCGGGCCCAGCGTTCGACCTACAATGAGCAGTTCTTC.

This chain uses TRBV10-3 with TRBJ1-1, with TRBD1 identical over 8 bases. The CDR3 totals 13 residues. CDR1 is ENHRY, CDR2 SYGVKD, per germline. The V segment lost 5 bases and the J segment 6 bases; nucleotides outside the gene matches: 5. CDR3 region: CAISYGQGAEAFF. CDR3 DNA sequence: TGTGCCATCAGTTATGGACAGGGCGCTGAAGCTTTCTTT.

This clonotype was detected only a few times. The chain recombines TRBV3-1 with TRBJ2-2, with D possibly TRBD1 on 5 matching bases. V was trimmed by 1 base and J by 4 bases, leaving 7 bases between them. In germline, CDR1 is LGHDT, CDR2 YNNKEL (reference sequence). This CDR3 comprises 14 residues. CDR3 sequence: CASSQVDSTGELFF. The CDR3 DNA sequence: TGTGCCAGCAGCCAAGTAGACAGCACCGGGGAGCTGTTTTTT.

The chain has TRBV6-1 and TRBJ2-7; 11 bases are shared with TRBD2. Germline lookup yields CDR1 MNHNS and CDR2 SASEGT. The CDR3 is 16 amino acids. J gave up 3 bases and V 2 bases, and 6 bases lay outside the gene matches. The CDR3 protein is CASSEYLAGGFYEQYF. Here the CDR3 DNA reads TGTGCCAGCAGTGAATACCTAGCGGGAGGATTCTACGAGCAGTACTTC.

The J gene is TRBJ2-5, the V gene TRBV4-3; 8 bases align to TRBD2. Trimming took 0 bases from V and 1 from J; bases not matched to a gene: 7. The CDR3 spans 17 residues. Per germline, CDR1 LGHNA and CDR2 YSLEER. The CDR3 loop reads CASSQDMLAGLQETQYF. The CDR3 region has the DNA TGCGCCAGCAGCCAAGATATGCTAGCGGGCCTCCAAGAGACCCAGTACTTC.

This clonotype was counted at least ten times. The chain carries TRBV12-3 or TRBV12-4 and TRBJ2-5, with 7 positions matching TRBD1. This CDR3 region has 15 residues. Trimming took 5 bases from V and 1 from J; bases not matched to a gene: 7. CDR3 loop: CASSPSQGFQETQYF. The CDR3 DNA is TGTGCCAGCAGTCCATCACAGGGGTTCCAAGAGACCCAGTACTTC.

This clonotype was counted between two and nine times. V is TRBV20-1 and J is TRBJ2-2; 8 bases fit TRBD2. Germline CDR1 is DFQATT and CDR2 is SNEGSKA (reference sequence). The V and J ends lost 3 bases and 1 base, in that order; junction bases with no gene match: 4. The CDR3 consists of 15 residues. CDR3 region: CSARPSGRNTGELFF. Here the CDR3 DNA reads TGCAGTGCTAGGCCCAGCGGGAGGAACACCGGGGAGCTGTTTTTT.

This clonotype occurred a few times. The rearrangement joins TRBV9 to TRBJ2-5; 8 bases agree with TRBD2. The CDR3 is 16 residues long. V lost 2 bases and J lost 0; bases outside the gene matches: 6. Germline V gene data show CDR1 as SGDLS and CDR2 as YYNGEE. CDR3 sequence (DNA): TGTGCCAGCAGCGTTAAGGCGGGGGGAAACCAAGAGACCCAGTACTTC. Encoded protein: CASSVKAGGNQETQYF.